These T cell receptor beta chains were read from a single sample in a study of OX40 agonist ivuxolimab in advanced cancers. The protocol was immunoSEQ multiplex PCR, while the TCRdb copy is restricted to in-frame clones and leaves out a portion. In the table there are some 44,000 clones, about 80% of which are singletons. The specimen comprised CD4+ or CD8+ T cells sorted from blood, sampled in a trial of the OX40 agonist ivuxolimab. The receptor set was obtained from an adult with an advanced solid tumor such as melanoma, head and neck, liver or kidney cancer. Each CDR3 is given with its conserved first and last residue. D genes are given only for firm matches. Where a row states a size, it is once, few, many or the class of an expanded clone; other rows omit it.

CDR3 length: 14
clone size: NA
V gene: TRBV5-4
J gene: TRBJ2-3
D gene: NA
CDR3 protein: CASSGGQGTDTQYF
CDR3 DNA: TGTGCCAGCAGCGGAGGACAAGGCACAGATACGCAGTATTTT

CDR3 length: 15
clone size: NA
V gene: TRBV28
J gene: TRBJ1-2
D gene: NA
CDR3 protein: CASSFAGTGNYGYTF
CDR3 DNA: TGTGCCAGCAGTTTCGCCGGGACGGGTAACTATGGCTACACCTTC

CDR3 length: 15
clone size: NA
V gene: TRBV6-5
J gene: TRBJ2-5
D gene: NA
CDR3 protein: CASASSYTGIETQYF
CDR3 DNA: TGTGCCAGTGCCAGCAGTTATACAGGGATAGAGACCCAGTACTTC

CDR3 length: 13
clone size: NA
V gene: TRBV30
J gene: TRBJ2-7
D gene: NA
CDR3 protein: CAWSVTGYREQYF
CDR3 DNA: TGTGCCTGGAGTGTAACAGGGTATCGCGAGCAGTACTTC

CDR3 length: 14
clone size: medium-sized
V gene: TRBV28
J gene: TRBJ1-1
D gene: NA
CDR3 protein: CASSLSVRNTEAFF
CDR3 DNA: TGTGCCAGCAGTTTATCGGTCAGGAACACTGAAGCTTTCTTT

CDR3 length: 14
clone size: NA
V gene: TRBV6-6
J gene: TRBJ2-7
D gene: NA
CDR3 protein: CASCLDWGTYEQYF
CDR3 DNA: TGTGCCAGCTGCTTAGACTGGGGGACCTACGAGCAGTACTTC

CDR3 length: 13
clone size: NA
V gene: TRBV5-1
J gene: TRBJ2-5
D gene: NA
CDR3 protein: CASSFGGKETQYF
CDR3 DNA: TGCGCCAGCAGCTTTGGAGGGAAAGAGACCCAGTACTTC

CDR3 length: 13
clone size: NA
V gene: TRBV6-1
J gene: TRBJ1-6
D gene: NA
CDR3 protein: CASSEVGISPLHF
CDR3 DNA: TGTGCCAGCAGTGAAGTCGGGATTTCACCCCTCCACTTT

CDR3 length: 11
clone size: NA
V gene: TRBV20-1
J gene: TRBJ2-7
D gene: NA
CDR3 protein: CSARAGQEQYF
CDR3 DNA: TGCAGTGCCCGTGCAGGGCAAGAGCAGTACTTC

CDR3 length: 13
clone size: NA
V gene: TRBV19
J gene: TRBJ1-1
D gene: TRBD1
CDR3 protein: CASAHRGDTEAFF
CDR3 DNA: TGTGCCTCGGCCCACAGGGGCGACACTGAAGCTTTCTTT

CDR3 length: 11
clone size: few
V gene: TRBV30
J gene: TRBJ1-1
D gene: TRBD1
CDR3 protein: CAWSRDSPAFF
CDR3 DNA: TGTGCCTGGAGTCGGGACAGCCCGGCTTTCTTT

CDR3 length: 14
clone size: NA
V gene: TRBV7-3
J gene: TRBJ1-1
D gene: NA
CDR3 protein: CASSSTDRSTEAFF
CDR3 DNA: TGTGCCAGCAGCTCCACGGACCGTAGCACTGAAGCTTTCTTT

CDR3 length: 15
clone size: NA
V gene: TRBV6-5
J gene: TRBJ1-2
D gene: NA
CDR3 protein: CASTSSGAGAYGYTF
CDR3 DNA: TGTGCCAGCACCTCCAGCGGGGCAGGAGCTTATGGCTACACCTTC

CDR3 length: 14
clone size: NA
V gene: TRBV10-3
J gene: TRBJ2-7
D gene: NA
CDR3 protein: CAISETPGAYEQYF
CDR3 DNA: TGTGCCATCAGTGAGACCCCCGGGGCCTACGAGCAGTACTTC

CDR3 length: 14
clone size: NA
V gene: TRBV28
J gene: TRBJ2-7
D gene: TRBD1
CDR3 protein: CASLQNRGEDEQYF
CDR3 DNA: TGTGCCAGCCTCCAGAACAGGGGTGAAGACGAGCAGTACTTC

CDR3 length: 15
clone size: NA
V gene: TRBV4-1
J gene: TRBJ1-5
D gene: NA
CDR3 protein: CASSQDRGSNQPQHF
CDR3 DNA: TGCGCCAGCAGCCAAGATCGGGGGAGCAATCAGCCCCAGCATTTT

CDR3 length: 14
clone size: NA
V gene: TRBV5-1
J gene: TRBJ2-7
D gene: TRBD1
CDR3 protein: CASSTGQGFREQYF
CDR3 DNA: TGCGCCAGCAGCACCGGACAGGGATTTAGAGAGCAGTACTTC

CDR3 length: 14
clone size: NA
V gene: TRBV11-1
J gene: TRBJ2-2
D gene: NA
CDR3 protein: CASSSSNTPGELFF
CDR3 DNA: TGTGCCAGCAGCTCCTCTAATACGCCCGGGGAGCTGTTTTTT

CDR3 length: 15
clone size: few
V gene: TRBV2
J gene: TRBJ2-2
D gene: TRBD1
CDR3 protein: CASSQQQGATGELFF
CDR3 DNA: TGTGCCAGCAGTCAGCAACAGGGGGCCACCGGGGAGCTGTTTTTT

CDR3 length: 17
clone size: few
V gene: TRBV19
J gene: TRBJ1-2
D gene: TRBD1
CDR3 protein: CASSIETGSAFGYGYTF
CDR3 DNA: TGTGCCAGTAGTATAGAGACAGGGAGTGCCTTTGGCTATGGCTACACCTTC

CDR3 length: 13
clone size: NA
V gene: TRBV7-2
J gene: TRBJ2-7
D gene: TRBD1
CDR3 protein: CASSLEAGGEQYF
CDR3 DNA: TGTGCCAGCAGCTTAGAGGCAGGGGGCGAGCAGTACTTC

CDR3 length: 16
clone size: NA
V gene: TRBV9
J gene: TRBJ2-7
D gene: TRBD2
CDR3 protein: CASSPRLAGGLYEQYF
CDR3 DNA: TGTGCCAGCAGCCCCCGCCTAGCGGGAGGGCTCTACGAGCAGTACTTC

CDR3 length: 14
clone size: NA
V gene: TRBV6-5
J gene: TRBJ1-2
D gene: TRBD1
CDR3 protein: CASREGQGNYGYTF
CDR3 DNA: TGTGCCAGCAGAGAGGGACAGGGCAACTATGGCTACACCTTC

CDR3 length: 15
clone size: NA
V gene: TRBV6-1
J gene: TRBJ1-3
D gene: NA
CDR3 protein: CASSEWDRPGNTIYF
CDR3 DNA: TGTGCCAGCAGTGAGTGGGATAGGCCTGGAAACACCATATATTTT

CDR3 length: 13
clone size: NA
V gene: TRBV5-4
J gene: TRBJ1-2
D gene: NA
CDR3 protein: CASSLGISYGYTF
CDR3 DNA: TGTGCCAGCAGCTTGGGAATCTCCTATGGCTACACCTTC

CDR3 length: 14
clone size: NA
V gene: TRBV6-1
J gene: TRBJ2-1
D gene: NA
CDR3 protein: CASSARQGYNEQFF
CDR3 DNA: TGTGCCAGCAGTGCCCGCCAGGGGTACAATGAGCAGTTCTTC

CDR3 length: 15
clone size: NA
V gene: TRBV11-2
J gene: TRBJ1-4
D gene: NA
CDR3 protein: CASSPRGVLGEKLFF
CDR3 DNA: TGTGCCAGCAGCCCGAGGGGGGTTCTGGGTGAAAAACTGTTTTTT

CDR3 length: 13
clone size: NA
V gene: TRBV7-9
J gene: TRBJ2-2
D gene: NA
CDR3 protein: CASSSTGSGELFF
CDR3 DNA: TGTGCCAGCAGCTCAACAGGTTCCGGGGAGCTGTTTTTT

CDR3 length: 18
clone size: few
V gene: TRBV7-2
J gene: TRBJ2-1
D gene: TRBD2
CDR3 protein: CASSLEGTSGRYYNEQFF
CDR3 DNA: TGTGCCAGCAGCTTAGAAGGGACTAGCGGGAGATACTACAATGAGCAGTTCTTC

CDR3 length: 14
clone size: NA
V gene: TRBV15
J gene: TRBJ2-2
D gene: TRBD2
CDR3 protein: CATSTLGGTGELFF
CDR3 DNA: TGTGCCACCAGTACCTTGGGGGGGACCGGGGAGCTGTTTTTT

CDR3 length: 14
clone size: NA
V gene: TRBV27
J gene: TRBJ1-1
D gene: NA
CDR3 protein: CASSLLRGGTEAFF
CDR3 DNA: TGTGCCAGCAGTTTATTGAGGGGTGGCACTGAAGCTTTCTTT